This TCR beta chain was identified during a study of response to subunit inactivated influenza vaccine. TCRdb ran MiXCR on the RT-PCR reads and lists one entry per CDR3 protein. The sample yields 150,000 to 200,000 distinct CDR3 sequences, approximately 12% seen once. CDR1 is MNHNS, CDR2 SASEGT, per germline. With 5 bases clipped from V and 5 bases from J, the junction kept 7 bases outside the gene matches. CDR3 size: 14 residues. This clonotype was detected many times. These data were likewise used in another study, on T cells expressing NK-cell markers. Per that paper: The authors made TCR beta cDNA libraries by 5'RACE template switching. This switching added a universal primer site and UMIs. HCMV seropositivity characterized most of the eight sequenced donors, and seronegativity one. As a fraction of CD8+ T cells, dominant NKG2C+ clonotypes reached roughly 1.0-7.0% in 5 to 7 donors.

The genes are TRBV6-1 and TRBJ1-1, with TRBD1 matching 8 bases. The sample here was CD8+ T cells sorted from PBMCs, taken about 13 days after vaccination. The TCR was taken from a man in his fifties or sixties who received an inactivated influenza vaccine. In DNA form, the CDR3 reads TGTGCCAGCAGTCCCACAGGGGGTGAGACTGAAGCTTTCTTT. This gives the protein CASSPTGGETEAFF.